Listed here is a single TCR beta chain. Its antigen remains unidentified. TCRdb independently ran MiXCR on the RT-PCR reads; one entry per CDR3 protein. The sample includes more than 700,000 distinct CDR3 sequences, approximately 21% seen only once; the top ten take around 9.6%. The CDR3 totals 19 residues. Germline V CDR1 and CDR2: MDHEN, SYDVKM. V dropped 5 bases and J dropped 3; count of bases not matched to a gene: 16. These data originate in a study of response to subunit inactivated influenza vaccine. Study-wide results and caveats: Only a handful of new T cells, the authors suggested, are recruited with each seasonal influenza vaccination.

The material sequenced was PBMCs from blood, taken more than 4 days after vaccination. The chain is built from TRBV28 and TRBJ2-5; 12 bases fit TRBD2. The TCR comes from a man aged 50-60 years who received an inactivated influenza vaccine. This CDR3 reads CASSEGLAGIHRRKETQYF. The CDR3 coding sequence is TGTGCCAGCAGTGAAGGACTAGCGGGGATACATCGCCGGAAAGAGACCCAGTACTTC.